This TCR beta chain was observed in a study of blood T cell repertoires in COVID-19. The CDR3 is 11 residues long. In germline, CDR1 is SGHRS, CDR2 YFSETQ. Trimming took 4 bases from V and 6 from J, leaving 5 bases between them. Profiling relied on immunoSEQ multiplex PCR, and the TCRdb table lists in-frame clones only, not all of them. The profile shows roughly 330,000 clones, more than 75% of them singletons. The chain is built from TRBV5-1 and TRBJ2-1; D is unresolved. This clonotype was sampled from a woman between 45 and 60 years old with active or convalescent COVID-19. Sequencing input: peripheral blood. Here the CDR3 reads CASSVSNEQFF. CDR3 sequence (DNA): TGCGCCAGCAGCGTATCCAATGAGCAGTTCTTC.